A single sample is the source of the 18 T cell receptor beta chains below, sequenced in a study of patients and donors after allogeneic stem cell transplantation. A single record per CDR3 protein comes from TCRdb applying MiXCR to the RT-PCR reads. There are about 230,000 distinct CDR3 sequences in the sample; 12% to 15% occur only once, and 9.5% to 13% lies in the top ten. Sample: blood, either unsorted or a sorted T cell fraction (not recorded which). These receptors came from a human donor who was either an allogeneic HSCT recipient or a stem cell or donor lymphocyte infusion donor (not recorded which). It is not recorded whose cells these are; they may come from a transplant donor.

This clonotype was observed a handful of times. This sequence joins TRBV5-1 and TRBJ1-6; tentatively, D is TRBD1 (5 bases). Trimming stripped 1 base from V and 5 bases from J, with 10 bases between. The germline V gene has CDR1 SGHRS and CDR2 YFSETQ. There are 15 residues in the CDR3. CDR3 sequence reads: CASSLSGTDNSPLHF. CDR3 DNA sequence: TGCGCCAGCAGCTTGTCCGGGACCGATAATTCACCCCTCCACTTT. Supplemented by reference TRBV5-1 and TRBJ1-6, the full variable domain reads KAGVTQTPRYLIKTRGQQVTLSCSPISGHRSVSWYQQTPGQGLQFLFEYFSETQRNKGNFPGRFSGRQFSNSRSEMNVSTLELGDSALYLCASSLSGTDNSPLHFGNGTRLTVT.

Here the CDR3 reads CATSDFRQGRETQYF. The CDR3 coding sequence is TGTGCCACCAGTGACTTTAGACAGGGGAGAGAGACCCAGTACTTC. V is TRBV24-1 and J is TRBJ2-5; 8 bases fit TRBD1. V gave up 4 bases and J gave up 4 bases; unmatched junction bases: 7. The CDR3 spans 15 residues. Germline CDR1 reads KGHDR; CDR2 reads SFDVKD.

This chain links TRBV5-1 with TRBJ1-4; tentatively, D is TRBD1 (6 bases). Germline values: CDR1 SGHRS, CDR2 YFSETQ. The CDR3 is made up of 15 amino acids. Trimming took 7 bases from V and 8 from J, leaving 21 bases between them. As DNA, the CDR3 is TGCGCCAGCGGACTGCAGGCAGGGACAATGGAAAAACTGTTTTTT. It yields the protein CASGLQAGTMEKLFF. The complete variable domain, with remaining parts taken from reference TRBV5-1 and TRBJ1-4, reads KAGVTQTPRYLIKTRGQQVTLSCSPISGHRSVSWYQQTPGQGLQFLFEYFSETQRNKGNFPGRFSGRQFSNSRSEMNVSTLELGDSALYLCASGLQAGTMEKLFFGSGTQLSVL.

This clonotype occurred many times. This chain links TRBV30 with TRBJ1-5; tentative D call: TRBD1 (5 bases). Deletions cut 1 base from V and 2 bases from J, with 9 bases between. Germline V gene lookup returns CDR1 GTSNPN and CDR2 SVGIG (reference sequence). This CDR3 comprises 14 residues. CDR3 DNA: TGTGCCTGGAGTGAGGGGATGGGCAATCAGCCCCAGCATTTT. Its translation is CAWSEGMGNQPQHF.

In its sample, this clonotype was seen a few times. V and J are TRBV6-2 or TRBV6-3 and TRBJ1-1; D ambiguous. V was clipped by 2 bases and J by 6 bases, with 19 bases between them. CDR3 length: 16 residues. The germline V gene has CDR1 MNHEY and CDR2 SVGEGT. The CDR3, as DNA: TGTGCCAGCAGTTACGCGGCCAGAATTGGAGAACCTGAAGCTTTCTTT. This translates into CASSYAARIGEPEAFF.

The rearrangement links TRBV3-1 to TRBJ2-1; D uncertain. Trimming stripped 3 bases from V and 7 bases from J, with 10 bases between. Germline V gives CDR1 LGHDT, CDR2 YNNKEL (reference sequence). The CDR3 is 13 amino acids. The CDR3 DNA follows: TGTGCCAGCAGCCAGGGCAGCAAAAATGAGCAGTTCTTC. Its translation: CASSQGSKNEQFF.

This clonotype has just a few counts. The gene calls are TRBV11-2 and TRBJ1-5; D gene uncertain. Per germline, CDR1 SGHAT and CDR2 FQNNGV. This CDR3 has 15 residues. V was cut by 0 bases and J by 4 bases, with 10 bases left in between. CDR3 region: CASSLDGQPNQPQHF. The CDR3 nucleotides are TGTGCCAGCAGCTTAGATGGGCAGCCTAATCAGCCCCAGCATTTT.

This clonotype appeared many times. CDR3 in amino acids: CASSLRDWGATDTQYF. CDR3 DNA: TGTGCCAGCAGCTTAAGGGACTGGGGGGCTACAGATACGCAGTATTTT. The V and J genes are TRBV7-3 and TRBJ2-3; D assignment may be TRBD1 or TRBD2 (6 bases each). V gave up 1 base and J gave up 3 bases, with 14 bases separating them. Germline CDR1 is SGHTA and CDR2 is FQGTGA. The CDR3 is made up of 16 amino acids.

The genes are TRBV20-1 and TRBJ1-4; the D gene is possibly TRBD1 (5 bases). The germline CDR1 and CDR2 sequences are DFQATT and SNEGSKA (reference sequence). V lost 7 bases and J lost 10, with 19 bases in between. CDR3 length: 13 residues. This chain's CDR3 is CSVKTEVGAKLFF. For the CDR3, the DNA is TGCAGTGTAAAGACAGAAGTAGGGGCAAAACTGTTTTTT.

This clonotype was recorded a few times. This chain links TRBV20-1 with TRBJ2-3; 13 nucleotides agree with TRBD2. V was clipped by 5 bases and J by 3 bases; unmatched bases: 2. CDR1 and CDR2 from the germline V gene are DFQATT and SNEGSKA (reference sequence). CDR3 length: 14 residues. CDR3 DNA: TGCAGTGCTGGACTAGCGGGGGAGACAGATACGCAGTATTTT. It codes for CSAGLAGETDTQYF.

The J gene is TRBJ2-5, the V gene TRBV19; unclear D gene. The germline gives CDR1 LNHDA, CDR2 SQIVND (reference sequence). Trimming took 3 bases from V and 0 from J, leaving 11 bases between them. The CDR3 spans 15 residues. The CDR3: CASSMDQTYQETQYF. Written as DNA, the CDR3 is TGTGCCAGTAGTATGGACCAGACTTACCAAGAGACCCAGTACTTC.

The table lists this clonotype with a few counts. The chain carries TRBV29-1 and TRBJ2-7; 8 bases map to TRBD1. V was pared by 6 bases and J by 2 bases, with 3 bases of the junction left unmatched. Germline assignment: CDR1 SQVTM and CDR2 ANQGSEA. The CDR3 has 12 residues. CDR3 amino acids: CSVSDRAYEQYF. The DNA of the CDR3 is TGCAGCGTCTCGGACAGGGCCTACGAGCAGTACTTC.

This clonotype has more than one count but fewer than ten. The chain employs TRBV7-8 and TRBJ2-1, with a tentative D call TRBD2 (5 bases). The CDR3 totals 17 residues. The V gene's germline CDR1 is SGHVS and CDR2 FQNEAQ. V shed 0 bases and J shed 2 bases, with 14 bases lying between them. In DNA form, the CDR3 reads TGTGCCAGCAGCTTAGCCCCGAGGGCGTCGGCCTACAATGAGCAGTTCTTC. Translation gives CASSLAPRASAYNEQFF.

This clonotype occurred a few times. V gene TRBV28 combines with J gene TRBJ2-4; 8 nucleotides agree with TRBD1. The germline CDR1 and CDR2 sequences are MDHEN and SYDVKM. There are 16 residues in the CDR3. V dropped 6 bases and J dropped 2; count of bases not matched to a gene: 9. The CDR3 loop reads CASRGQGEGTKNIQYF. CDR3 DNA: TGTGCCAGCAGAGGACAGGGAGAGGGGACCAAAAACATTCAGTACTTC. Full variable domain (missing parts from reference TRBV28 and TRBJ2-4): DVKVTQSSRYLVKRTGEKVFLECVQDMDHENMFWYRQDPGLGLRLIYFSYDVKMKEKGDIPEGYSVSREKKERFSLILESASTNQTSMYLCASRGQGEGTKNIQYFGAGTRLSVL.

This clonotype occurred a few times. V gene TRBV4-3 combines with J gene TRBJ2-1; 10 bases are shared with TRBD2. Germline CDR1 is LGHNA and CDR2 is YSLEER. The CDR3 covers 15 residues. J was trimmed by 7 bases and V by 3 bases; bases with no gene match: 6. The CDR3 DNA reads TGCGCCAGCAGCCACGTTAGTAGCGGGGGGAATGAGCAGTTCTTC. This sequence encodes CASSHVSSGGNEQFF.

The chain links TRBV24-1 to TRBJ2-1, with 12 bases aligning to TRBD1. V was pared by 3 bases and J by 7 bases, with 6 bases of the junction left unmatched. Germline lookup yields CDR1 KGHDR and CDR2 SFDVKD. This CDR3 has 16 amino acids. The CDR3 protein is CATSDQGTGGVNEQFF. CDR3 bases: TGTGCCACCAGTGATCAAGGGACAGGGGGCGTGAATGAGCAGTTCTTC.

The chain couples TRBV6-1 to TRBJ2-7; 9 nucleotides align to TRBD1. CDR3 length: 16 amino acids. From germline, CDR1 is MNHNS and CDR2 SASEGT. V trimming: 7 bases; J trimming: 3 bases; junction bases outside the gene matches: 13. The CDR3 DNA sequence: TGTGCCAGCACAGGGTGGCCCGGGACAGGGAGCTACGAGCAGTACTTC. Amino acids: CASTGWPGTGSYEQYF.

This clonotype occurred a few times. Here the CDR3 DNA reads TGTGCCAGCAGCTCCTCACACCACAATGAGCAGTTCTTC. Translated, it gives CASSSSHHNEQFF. The chain joins TRBV5-6 to TRBJ2-1; D not certain. This CDR3 has 13 amino acids. Trimming left V 3 bases short and J 5 bases short, with 9 bases between. Per the germline V gene, CDR1 is SGHDT and CDR2 is YYEEEE.